This T cell receptor beta chain is drawn from a study of blood T cells in healthy people across ages. Study summary: Using template switching, researchers captured about one barcoded beta molecule for each two T cells. The study, taken as a whole, reports: The donors' CMV status was not determined, possibly confounding changes in expanded clonotypes. Diversity was estimated from one million T cells, and these estimates were considered underestimates.

A second PCR, run for about 6 to 11 cycles, used a sample-barcoded 5' primer plus a J-beta primer mix. MiXCR, applied by TCRdb to the 5' RACE reads, yields one record per CDR3 protein. This sample carries 1.4 million or so distinct CDR3 sequences, less than 45% of them seen once, and the ten largest clones take about 4%. As regards this clonotype: Antigen: not known.

The CDR3 has 15 amino acids. Germline CDR1 and CDR2: SEHNR and FQNEAQ (reference sequence). The chain couples TRBV7-9 to TRBJ2-7; D is possibly TRBD2 (6 bases). The J call may be wrong; the DNA end is better matched by TRBJ2-5. What was sequenced was blood. The origin of this receptor is a woman between 18 and 29 years old in good health. The CDR3 DNA follows: TGTGCCAGCAGCTTACTCGGGAGCAGAAGAGAGACCCAGTACTTC. Translation: CASSLLGSRRETQYF.